The text below deals with one T cell receptor (beta chain). This entry belongs to a study of blood T cell repertoires in COVID-19. Looking at the study overall: The United States, Italy and Spain supplied acute and convalescent COVID-19 samples.

Clones were read by immunoSEQ multiplex PCR, and TCRdb kept only the in-frame ones, dropping some. The repertoire has 210,000 or so clones, about 83% of them found once; the top ten carry under 3.5%. The CDR3 covers 16 residues. Germline V gene lookup returns CDR1 SGDLS and CDR2 YYNGEE. Trimming left V 4 bases short and J 0 bases short, with 11 bases between. This clonotype originated in a man aged 50-59 years with active or convalescent COVID-19. Sequences were obtained from peripheral blood. V and J are TRBV9 and TRBJ2-6, with TRBD1 as a possible D gene (5 bases). In DNA form, the CDR3 reads TGTGCCAGCAGCATTAGACAGACCTCTGGGGCCAACGTCCTGACTTTC. Protein sequence: CASSIRQTSGANVLTF.